Sequencing of this T cell receptor beta chain was carried out in a study of T cells after yellow fever vaccination. UMIs were added to TCR cDNA along with a universal primer site when it was made by 5'RACE template switching. TCRdb re-called the 5' RACE reads through MiXCR, storing one row per CDR3 protein. Of approximately 300,000 distinct CDR3 sequences listed, 6.5% to 8.5% are singletons. Turning to this clonotype: What it binds is not known.

Findings of the study overall: On re-exposure, the response was weaker but peaked faster, at day 5 versus 15. Among all clonotypes, a small share was observed in both CD4 and CD8 compartments. The booster saw the reappearance of most primary-vaccination clones (about 95% CD4, about 85% CD8).

The CDR3 consists of 15 residues. V was clipped by 2 bases and J by 3 bases; unmatched bases: 3. The chain couples TRBV12-3 or TRBV12-4 to TRBJ2-3; 9 positions agree with TRBD1. The starting material was PBMCs, obtained more than 35 days after the first yellow fever vaccination. The TCR originated in a man aged 18 to 35 who received the YFV17D yellow fever vaccine. The CDR3 spells CASSLWDRETDTQYF. The CDR3 coding sequence is TGTGCCAGCAGTTTATGGGACAGGGAGACAGATACGCAGTATTTT.